The 12 T cell receptor beta chains below were found in one sample sequenced in a study of cytomegalovirus exposure and HLA in healthy donors. The PCR employed 60 Vbeta primers together with 13 Jbeta primers. Generated by immunoSEQ multiplex PCR, the TCRdb table keeps only in-frame clones and is missing some. The sample has more than 110,000 clones; roughly 79% are singletons. The sequenced sample consisted of PBMCs. These receptors all stem from a male donor in good health and CMV-seronegative.

This clone came up once. V usage is TRBV29-1 and J usage is TRBJ2-3; TRBD1 agrees at 8 bases. This CDR3 has 13 residues. V was clipped by 7 bases and J by 5 bases; unmatched bases: 8. Germline CDR1 and CDR2: SQVTM and ANQGSEA. The DNA for the CDR3 is TGCAGCGCGCTTCCCACAGGGGGAGATACGCAGTATTTT. Its translation is CSALPTGGDTQYF.

The V call is TRBV4-1, the J call TRBJ2-1, with 9 bases identical to TRBD2. The junction had 3 bases not matched to a gene; V was cut back by 4 bases and J by 5 bases. Germline CDR1 and CDR2: MGHRA and YSYEKL. The CDR3 covers 14 residues. The CDR3, as DNA: TGCGCCAGCAGCCTAGCGGGGGCTAACAATGAGCAGTTCTTC. Translated: CASSLAGANNEQFF.

This chain uses TRBV5-6 with TRBJ2-5, with TRBD1 identical over 7 bases. J gave up 5 bases and V 3 bases, and 4 bases lay outside the gene matches. The germline V gene encodes CDR1 SGHDT and CDR2 YYEEEE. The CDR3 covers 13 residues. The DNA for the CDR3 is TGTGCCAGCAGCTGGGACAGTGGGGAGACCCAGTACTTC. As protein: CASSWDSGETQYF.

The chain joins TRBV27 to TRBJ2-1, with TRBD2 matching 9 bases. The V gene end was trimmed by 5 bases and the J gene end by 2 bases; junction bases not matched to a gene: 10. The CDR3 has 17 residues. From germline, CDR1 is MNHEY and CDR2 SMNVEV (reference sequence). Here the CDR3 reads CASSVPLRGGPYNEQFF. The CDR3 DNA sequence: TGTGCCAGCAGTGTCCCCCTGCGGGGGGGCCCCTACAATGAGCAGTTCTTC.

V and J are TRBV5-5 and TRBJ2-1; TRBD2 matches 11 bases. The V gene's germline CDR1 is SGHKS and CDR2 YYEKEE (reference sequence). Trimming at V came to 4 bases and at J to 5 bases, leaving 8 bases not matched to a gene. The CDR3 sequence is 16 residues long. The CDR3 region is CASSQTLAGVNNEQFF. CDR3 DNA sequence: TGTGCCAGCAGCCAAACACTAGCGGGGGTGAACAATGAGCAGTTCTTC. Complete variable domain (other parts from reference TRBV5-5 and TRBJ2-1): DAGVTQSPTHLIKTRGQQVTLRCSPISGHKSVSWYQQVLGQGPQFIFQYYEKEERGRGNFPDRFSARQFPNYSSELNVNALLLGDSALYLCASSQTLAGVNNEQFFGPGTRLTVL.

The chain recombines TRBV6-5 with TRBJ1-2, with 7 positions matching TRBD1. With 1 base clipped from V and 2 bases from J, the junction kept 7 bases outside the gene matches. The CDR3 extends over 16 amino acids. Germline V gives CDR1 MNHEY, CDR2 SVGAGI. CDR3 bases: TGTGCCAGCAGTTACTTCGACCTGACAGGGAACTATGGCTACACCTTC. As protein: CASSYFDLTGNYGYTF.

V usage is TRBV11-2 and J usage is TRBJ1-1, with TRBD1 matching over 7 bases. CDR1 and CDR2 (germline): SGHAT, FQNNGV. V was pared by 1 base and J by 1 base, with 0 bases of the junction left unmatched. The CDR3 is 14 amino acids. The CDR3, as DNA: TGTGCCAGCAGCTTAGGACAGGGGAACACTGAAGCTTTCTTT. This translates into CASSLGQGNTEAFF.

V gene TRBV6-5 combines with J gene TRBJ1-2, with D possibly being TRBD1 (6 bases). The germline V and J ends were trimmed by 6 bases and 4 bases, with 12 bases remaining between them. The CDR3 is 13 amino acids. CDR1 is MNHEY and CDR2 is SVGAGI in the germline V gene. CDR3 in DNA: TGTGCCAGCAGCAAGGGGGGGGCCTATGGCTACACCTTC. Amino acids: CASSKGGAYGYTF.

V and J are TRBV2 and TRBJ2-3; 10 bases are a match to TRBD1. The germline gives CDR1 SNHLY, CDR2 FYNNEI. The junction had 9 bases not matched to a gene; V was cut back by 5 bases and J by 1 base. The CDR3 totals 17 residues. The CDR3 DNA reads as TGTGCCAGCAGTTTTCCACTCGACAGGGGGCGCACAGATACGCAGTATTTT. Its protein is CASSFPLDRGRTDTQYF.

The chain recombines TRBV19 with TRBJ2-3; weak D call: TRBD2 (5 bases). Germline loops: CDR1 LNHDA, CDR2 SQIVND (reference sequence). V lost 1 base, J lost 6 bases, and 11 bases lay in between. CDR3 length: 14 amino acids. The CDR3 is CASSIGTRGDTQYF. For the CDR3, the DNA is TGTGCCAGTAGTATAGGAACTCGAGGGGATACGCAGTATTTT.

V and J are TRBV29-1 and TRBJ1-2, with D possibly matching TRBD1 (5 bases). The ends were cut back, 6 bases at V and 0 bases at J, with 11 bases in the middle. Looked up from germline, CDR1 is SQVTM and CDR2 is ANQGSEA. This CDR3 has 13 amino acids. The chain's CDR3 is CSVWTGANYGYTF. Here the CDR3 DNA reads TGCAGCGTCTGGACGGGGGCTAACTATGGCTACACCTTC.

This clone occurred once. The chain joins TRBV7-9 to TRBJ2-5, with TRBD2 matching over 12 bases. Trimming at V came to 5 bases and at J to 0 bases, leaving 1 base not matched to a gene. This CDR3 contains 15 residues. Germline V gene sequence: CDR1 SEHNR, CDR2 FQNEAQ (reference sequence). CDR3 bases: TGTGCCAGCAGCACTAGCGGGGGGTACCAAGAGACCCAGTACTTC. It yields the protein CASSTSGGYQETQYF.